Below, 5 T cell receptor beta chains from the same sample are listed, as sequenced in a study of Graves' ophthalmopathy and Graves' hyperthyroidism. Beta-chain TCR CDR3 regions were amplified from RNA transcripts. HTBI primers served in a first-round RT-PCR, which a second-round multiplex PCR followed. TCRdb redid the calling of the multiplex PCR reads with MiXCR, one entry per CDR3 protein. The table lists hundreds of thousands of distinct CDR3 sequences, about two fifths of them singletons. Sequencing was performed on peripheral blood. The receptors derive from an adult man with Graves' ophthalmopathy.

This clonotype was seen only once. Being one base from a much bigger clone, this may be a read error. The gene calls are TRBV10-3 and TRBJ1-2; TRBD1 aligns across 7 bases. Germline V lookup: CDR1 ENHRY, CDR2 SYGVKD. The CDR3 covers 15 residues. CDR3 in amino acids: CASSYSAGGNYSYTF. In DNA form, the CDR3 reads TGTGCCAGCAGTTACTCGGCAGGGGGTAACTATAGCTACACCTTC.

The sample holds a few counts of this clonotype. The chain recombines TRBV7-9 with TRBJ2-2, with D perhaps matching TRBD1 (6 bases). Germline V gene lookup returns CDR1 SEHNR and CDR2 FQNEAQ (reference sequence). V was cut by 1 base and J by 3 bases, with 9 bases left in between. This CDR3 spans 15 amino acids. CDR3 in DNA: TGTGCCAGCAGCTTAGGGTACAGGGACACCGGGGAGCTGTTTTTT. It encodes CASSLGYRDTGELFF.

A remark on this clonotype: Being one base from a much bigger clone, this may be a read error. No conserved phenylalanine or tryptophan is present at the end of the CDR3, so a read error is the likely explanation. The CDR3 sequence is CASSRGQGSDGYTL. As DNA, the CDR3 is TGTGCCAGTAGTAGGGGCCAGGGGTCGGATGGCTACACCCTC. V and J are TRBV19 and TRBJ1-2; tentatively, D is TRBD1 (6 bases). Germline CDR1 reads LNHDA; CDR2 reads SQIVND (reference sequence). This CDR3 comprises 14 residues. V gave up 4 bases and J gave up 6 bases, with 15 bases separating them.

The chain is built from TRBV12-3 or TRBV12-4 and TRBJ1-2; TRBD1 matches at 12 bases. V lost 6 bases, J lost 9 bases, and 8 bases stayed unmatched. This CDR3 region has 14 residues. DNA for the CDR3: TGTGCCAGCAGCCAGGGACAGGGGGCAGTGAGCTACACCTTC. This translates into CASSQGQGAVSYTF.

This rearrangement joins TRBV9 to TRBJ2-2; 12 nucleotides match TRBD2. The V gene end was trimmed by 3 bases and the J gene end by 7 bases; junction bases not matched to a gene: 10. The CDR3 consists of 17 residues. Germline CDR1 is SGDLS and CDR2 is YYNGEE. CDR3 region: CASSAIGLAGRGGELFF. Written as DNA, the CDR3 is TGTGCCAGCAGCGCTATAGGACTAGCGGGGCGAGGCGGGGAGCTGTTTTTT.